Following are 32 T cell receptor beta chains from one sample sequenced in a study of blood T cell repertoires in COVID-19. Repertoires were generated with immunoSEQ multiplex PCR, while TCRdb's copy carries only in-frame clones and drops some. The sample has 200,000 to 300,000 clones; 87% are singletons. The source material was peripheral blood. These receptors all come from a middle-aged woman who had recovered from COVID-19.

The rearrangement joins TRBV10-2 to TRBJ2-1; D perhaps matches TRBD2 (6 bases). CDR1 and CDR2 from the germline V gene are WSHSY and SAAADI. This CDR3 spans 16 amino acids. The ends were cut back, 3 bases at V and 8 bases at J, with 20 bases in the middle. The CDR3 nucleotides are TGCGCCAGCAGTGATTTCTGGGGCCACGGGGGAGATGAGCAGTTCTTC. Translation: CASSDFWGHGGDEQFF.

The chain recombines TRBV10-3 with TRBJ1-4; 9 bases agree with TRBD1. The CDR3 consists of 14 residues. V trimming: 6 bases; J trimming: 5 bases; junction bases outside the gene matches: 4. CDR1 ENHRY and CDR2 SYGVKD come from the germline V gene. The CDR3 DNA reads TGTGCCATCAGGGGACAGGGCGGGAATGAAAAACTGTTTTTT. Its translation: CAIRGQGGNEKLFF.

V gene TRBV4-2 combines with J gene TRBJ1-5; TRBD1 might be the D (5 bases). Germline V gives CDR1 LGHNA, CDR2 YNFKEQ. This CDR3 has 17 residues. V lost 0 bases, J lost 2 bases, and 14 bases lay in between. The DNA of the CDR3 is TGTGCCAGCAGCCAAGAAGTACCCAGGGTAGGCAATCAGCCCCAGCATTTT. Translated, it gives CASSQEVPRVGNQPQHF.

This chain links TRBV6-1 with TRBJ1-2, with a tentative D call TRBD1 (6 bases). Germline V CDR1 and CDR2: MNHNS, SASEGT. The V end was cut by 1 base, the J end by 4 bases, with 10 bases between. There are 14 residues in the CDR3. The CDR3 DNA reads as TGTGCCAGCAGTGAAGGGCGCAGGGGCTATGGCTACACCTTC. Its translation: CASSEGRRGYGYTF.

The V and J genes are TRBV6-1 and TRBJ2-1, with D possibly being TRBD2 (6 bases). The germline V gene has CDR1 MNHNS and CDR2 SASEGT. Trimming removed 8 bases at V and 7 bases at J, with 12 bases between. The CDR3 runs to 12 residues. The CDR3 sequence is CASRDWGNEQFF. CDR3 DNA sequence: TGTGCCAGCCGGGACTGGGGGAATGAGCAGTTCTTC.

This clone occurred a few times. The V and J genes are TRBV7-2 and TRBJ1-1, with D tentatively TRBD1 (5 bases). Germline V lookup: CDR1 SGHTA, CDR2 FQGNSA. Trimming removed 8 bases from V and 3 bases from J, with 16 bases in between. The CDR3 has 14 amino acids. This CDR3 is CASFPRGGYTEAFF. In DNA form, the CDR3 reads TGTGCCAGCTTCCCAAGGGGTGGCTACACTGAAGCTTTCTTT.

This chain uses TRBV5-4 with TRBJ1-1; 7 nucleotides match TRBD1. V shed 4 bases, J shed 4 bases, and the junction held 10 bases outside the gene matches. Germline values: CDR1 SGHNT, CDR2 YYREEE (reference sequence). The CDR3 extends over 15 amino acids. CDR3: CASSPQTGMSTEAFF. The CDR3 DNA is TGTGCCAGCAGCCCCCAGACAGGGATGAGCACTGAAGCTTTCTTT.

The rearrangement links TRBV5-1 to TRBJ2-3; D gene uncertain. The CDR3 spans 15 residues. Germline CDR1 reads SGHRS; CDR2 reads YFSETQ. Trimming removed 4 bases at V and 3 bases at J, with 15 bases between. In DNA form, the CDR3 reads TGCGCCAGCAGCCTTCCCGGGTCCAATACAGATACGCAGTATTTT. This codes for CASSLPGSNTDTQYF.

This clone was counted a few times. The V and J genes are TRBV6-5 and TRBJ1-1, with D unresolved. V was clipped by 2 bases and J by 5 bases, with 6 bases between them. Per germline, CDR1 MNHEY and CDR2 SVGAGI. This CDR3 contains 12 residues. CDR3 nucleotides: TGTGCCAGCAGTTACGGGCCGACTGAAGCTTTCTTT. Translating it yields CASSYGPTEAFF.

This clone was counted between two and nine times. The CDR3 protein is CASMRVNTEAFF. The CDR3 region has the DNA TGTGCCAGCATGCGGGTGAACACTGAAGCTTTCTTT. The chain uses TRBV7-2 and TRBJ1-1; no reliable D call. The CDR3 sequence is 12 residues long. V was clipped by 7 bases and J by 0 bases, with 6 bases between them. CDR1 is SGHTA and CDR2 is FQGNSA in the germline V gene. The full variable domain, with the rest looked up from reference TRBV7-2 and TRBJ1-1, is GAGVSQSPSNKVTEKGKDVELRCDPISGHTALYWYRQSLGQGLEFLIYFQGNSAPDKSGLPSDRFSAERTGGSVSTLTIQRTQQEDSAVYLCASMRVNTEAFFGQGTRLTVV.

CDR3 amino acids: CASSQDHTSSEQFF. In DNA form, the CDR3 reads TGCGCCAGCAGCCAAGATCACACGAGTAGCGAGCAGTTCTTC. V and J are TRBV4-1 and TRBJ2-1; D is unclear. V lost 0 bases and J 10 bases, leaving 13 bases between the germline ends. Germline CDR1 MGHRA, CDR2 YSYEKL. This CDR3 is 14 amino acids long.

The chain combines TRBV6-5 with TRBJ2-3; 9 bases match TRBD1. The V gene end was trimmed by 4 bases and the J gene end by 4 bases; junction bases not matched to a gene: 6. Germline lookup yields CDR1 MNHEY and CDR2 SVGAGI. The CDR3 length is 15 residues. This CDR3 is CASSWGQGGSDTQYF. The CDR3 DNA reads TGTGCCAGCAGTTGGGGACAGGGCGGGTCAGATACGCAGTATTTT.

This chain uses TRBV6-6 with TRBJ1-4, with D perhaps TRBD1 (5 bases). Looked up from germline, CDR1 is MNHNY and CDR2 is SVGAGI (reference sequence). Trimming took 0 bases from V and 15 from J, leaving 20 bases between them. The CDR3 runs 15 residues. The CDR3 protein is CASSYSIEGLGGVFF. CDR3 nucleotides: TGTGCCAGCAGTTACTCGATCGAGGGTTTGGGAGGGGTGTTTTTT.

The V gene is TRBV6-5, the J gene TRBJ1-6; D call uncertain. V lost 0 bases, J lost 1 base, and 7 bases lay in between. Germline lookup yields CDR1 MNHEY and CDR2 SVGAGI. This CDR3 has 16 amino acids. CDR3 protein: CASSYSAASYNSPLHF. The CDR3 nucleotides read TGTGCCAGCAGTTACTCAGCCGCGTCCTATAATTCACCCCTCCACTTT.

The rearrangement uses TRBV30 and TRBJ1-4; D might be TRBD1 (6 bases). This CDR3 comprises 13 residues. Trimming pared 5 bases from V and 8 bases from J, leaving 15 bases between. Germline V gene data show CDR1 as GTSNPN and CDR2 as SVGIG (reference sequence). The CDR3 reads CAWHRDVGEKLFF. CDR3 DNA sequence: TGTGCCTGGCACAGGGACGTGGGCGAAAAACTGTTTTTT.

The V and J genes are TRBV7-2 and TRBJ1-3; perhaps TRBD1 as D (6 bases). The germline V gene encodes CDR1 SGHTA and CDR2 FQGNSA. This CDR3 is 16 amino acids long. The ends were cut back, 3 bases at V and 2 bases at J, with 14 bases in the middle. The CDR3 sequence: CASSFLAPGAGNTIYF. CDR3 nucleotide sequence: TGTGCCAGCAGCTTCTTGGCCCCAGGGGCTGGAAACACCATATATTTT.

V gene TRBV3-1 (or the pseudogene TRBV3-2) combines with J gene TRBJ1-1; D unclear. The CDR3 runs to 15 residues. Trimming stripped 5 bases from V and 4 bases from J, with 17 bases between. Germline lookup yields CDR1 LGHDT and CDR2 YNNKEL (reference sequence). The CDR3 sequence is CASSWAGILGTEAFF. The CDR3 region has the DNA TGTGCCAGCAGCTGGGCGGGGATTTTGGGCACTGAAGCTTTCTTT.

The CDR3 coding sequence is TGTGCCAGCAGCCAGTACAGGGGGCGCCTGGATAATTCACCCCTCCACTTT. Its protein product is CASSQYRGRLDNSPLHF. The chain carries TRBV11-3 and TRBJ1-6; 9 bases are a match to TRBD1. The ends lost 5 bases at V and 5 bases at J; junction bases unmatched: 10. CDR1 is SGHNT and CDR2 is YENEEA in the germline V gene. The CDR3 spans 17 residues.

The CDR3 loop reads CASSVQGEVSPLHF. The CDR3 DNA reads TGTGCCAGCAGTGTTCAGGGGGAAGTCTCACCCCTCCACTTT. The chain has TRBV2 and TRBJ1-6; 7 bases are a match to TRBD1. The CDR3 loop spans 14 amino acids. Trimming cost V 4 bases and J 10 bases; bases outside gene matches: 7. Germline V gives CDR1 SNHLY, CDR2 FYNNEI.

The V gene is TRBV9, the J gene TRBJ2-5, with TRBD2 as a possible D gene (6 bases). This CDR3 spans 13 amino acids. Trimming pared 4 bases from V and 4 bases from J, leaving 11 bases between. Germline CDR1 SGDLS, CDR2 YYNGEE. The CDR3 reads CASSSGTLETQYF. For the CDR3, the DNA is TGTGCCAGCAGCTCCGGGACTTTAGAGACCCAGTACTTC.

This clone showed up just once. The rearrangement joins TRBV4-1 to TRBJ1-2; TRBD1 matches 8 bases. The CDR3 extends over 15 amino acids. J was trimmed by 4 bases and V by 6 bases; bases with no gene match: 10. Germline CDR1 MGHRA, CDR2 YSYEKL. The CDR3 sequence is CASSQTGALAYGYTF. In DNA form, the CDR3 reads TGCGCCAGCAGTCAGACAGGGGCGCTTGCCTATGGCTACACCTTC.

The V gene is TRBV12-3 or TRBV12-4, the J gene TRBJ1-3; TRBD1 is a possible D gene (6 bases). There are 13 residues in the CDR3. V was pared by 4 bases and J by 4 bases, with 8 bases between. Here the CDR3 reads CASSSQGGNTIYF. In DNA, the CDR3 is TGTGCCAGCAGTTCCCAGGGGGGAAACACCATATATTTT.

This chain connects TRBV5-1 to TRBJ2-1, with a possible D match to TRBD2 (5 bases). Trimming pared 2 bases from V and 4 bases from J, leaving 10 bases between. Germline CDR1 SGHRS, CDR2 YFSETQ. The CDR3 extends over 14 amino acids. CDR3 sequence reads: CASSFRAAYNEQFF. The CDR3 region has the DNA TGCGCCAGCAGCTTCCGAGCGGCGTACAATGAGCAGTTCTTC.

The rearrangement uses TRBV9 and TRBJ2-5; 7 positions agree with TRBD1. Germline lookup yields CDR1 SGDLS and CDR2 YYNGEE. CDR3 size: 14 residues. V lost 4 bases and J lost 5; bases outside the gene matches: 8. CDR3 region: CASSSRGLTETQYF. Here the CDR3 DNA reads TGTGCCAGCAGCTCAAGGGGGCTTACGGAGACCCAGTACTTC.

The V call is TRBV29-1, the J call TRBJ1-4; 11 nucleotides match TRBD1. CDR1 is SQVTM and CDR2 is ANQGSEA in the germline V gene. The CDR3 contains 14 residues. V lost 5 bases, J lost 8 bases, and 7 bases stayed unmatched. CDR3: CSVIEDRGREKLFF. CDR3 coding DNA: TGCAGCGTTATAGAGGACAGGGGGCGCGAAAAACTGTTTTTT.

The chain is built from TRBV10-3 and TRBJ2-3; 10 bases match TRBD2. The CDR3 loop spans 16 amino acids. With 2 bases clipped from V and 5 bases from J, the junction kept 7 bases outside the gene matches. Germline values: CDR1 ENHRY, CDR2 SYGVKD. In nucleotides, the CDR3 is TGTGCCATCAGTGAGACGGAGCGGGGGGGTAGAGATACGCAGTATTTT. This sequence encodes CAISETERGGRDTQYF.

J is TRBJ1-2 and V is TRBV9; perhaps TRBD1 as D (6 bases). Deletions cut 0 bases from V and 6 bases from J, with 15 bases between. The CDR3 totals 15 residues. Germline CDR1 reads SGDLS; CDR2 reads YYNGEE. CDR3 sequence (DNA): TGTGCCAGCAGCGTAGCCCCGGGGGGGGGCCATGGCTACACCTTC. It codes for CASSVAPGGGHGYTF.

The genes are TRBV27 and TRBJ2-3, with 9 bases lining up with TRBD2. The CDR3 length is 17 residues. Germline V lookup: CDR1 MNHEY, CDR2 SMNVEV (reference sequence). V lost 6 bases and J lost 2; bases outside the gene matches: 12. CDR3 DNA sequence: TGTGCCAGCAGCTGGGCAGCAATAGCGGGGGTCACAGATACGCAGTATTTT. It is translated as CASSWAAIAGVTDTQYF.

The chain couples TRBV4-2 to TRBJ1-1, with no clear D. The CDR3 runs 15 residues. Germline loops: CDR1 LGHNA, CDR2 YNFKEQ. V lost 0 bases and J 0 bases, leaving 8 bases between the germline ends. The CDR3 region has the DNA TGTGCCAGCAGCCAAGAGGAACAGCTGAACACTGAAGCTTTCTTT. It codes for CASSQEEQLNTEAFF.

Only a few counts were recorded for this clone. The CDR3 is CASSPGLLTSYEQYF. The CDR3 nucleotides read TGTGCCAGCTCCCCGGGACTCTTGACGAGCTACGAGCAGTACTTC. The chain recombines TRBV5-4 with TRBJ2-7, with D possibly TRBD2 on 6 matching bases. Germline lookup yields CDR1 SGHNT and CDR2 YYREEE (reference sequence). The CDR3 extends over 15 amino acids. V was pared by 7 bases and J by 3 bases, with 20 bases between.

V gene TRBV5-5 combines with J gene TRBJ2-5; D is unresolved. V dropped 4 bases and J dropped 5 bases, with 12 bases sitting between them. CDR3 length: 13 amino acids. The V gene's germline CDR1 is SGHKS and CDR2 YYEKEE (reference sequence). The CDR3 sequence: CASSLGSGETQYF. DNA for the CDR3: TGTGCCAGCAGCCTGGGCTCCGGGGAGACCCAGTACTTC. The full variable domain, rest sourced from reference TRBV5-5 and TRBJ2-5, is DAGVTQSPTHLIKTRGQQVTLRCSPISGHKSVSWYQQVLGQGPQFIFQYYEKEERGRGNFPDRFSARQFPNYSSELNVNALLLGDSALYLCASSLGSGETQYFGPGTRLLVL.

The V call is TRBV6-5, the J call TRBJ2-3, with 8 bases lining up with TRBD1. CDR3 length: 13 amino acids. Unmatched junction bases numbered 9, after V lost 5 bases and J lost 11 bases. From germline, CDR1 is MNHEY and CDR2 SVGAGI. In DNA, the CDR3 is TGTGCCAGCAGTAAGAAGACGACAGGGGTGCAGTATTTT. It translates to CASSKKTTGVQYF.